This T cell receptor beta chain was identified during a study of blood T cell repertoires in COVID-19. Study at large: There were acute and convalescent COVID-19 samples, and they came from the United States, Italy and Spain. Nucleic acid was either cDNA or gDNA, and it came from T cells, B-cell-depleted T cells, or PBMCs.

The germline CDR1 and CDR2 sequences are SGHRS and YFSETQ. V dropped 0 bases and J dropped 6; count of bases not matched to a gene: 4. The CDR3 is 15 residues long. Authors' processing steps: How many nucleated cells were present was estimated from reference gene primer amplification. Assay: immunoSEQ multiplex PCR; the TCRdb copy retains only in-frame clones and omits some. Clone size and the V and J calls come from that table; the DNA yielded D and trimming. The sample includes over 250,000 clones, around three quarters of them seen just once. Sequences were obtained from peripheral blood. The gene calls are TRBV5-1 and TRBJ2-2; 8 positions agree with TRBD1. This sequence originates from a woman aged 80 or older with acute or convalescent COVID-19. CDR3 amino acids: CASSLGAGGPGELFF. The CDR3 DNA sequence: TGCGCCAGCAGCTTGGGAGCAGGGGGCCCCGGGGAGCTGTTTTTT.